Listed here are 23 T cell receptor beta chains from one sample, sequenced in a study of blood T cells in healthy people across ages. Combining a sample-barcoded 5' primer with a J-beta primer mix, a second PCR ran for about 7 to 11 cycles. TCRdb fed the 5' RACE reads into MiXCR, producing one record per CDR3 protein. The profile shows 1.5 million to 2 million distinct CDR3 sequences, roughly 32% of them singletons. Sequenced sample: blood. These TCRs come from a woman in her twenties or thirties in good health.

Ten or more counts support this clonotype. The V gene is TRBV4-1, the J gene TRBJ1-4; 7 bases match TRBD1. V dropped 3 bases and J dropped 8; count of bases not matched to a gene: 9. This CDR3 is built from 15 residues. From germline, CDR1 is MGHRA and CDR2 YSYEKL. The CDR3 sequence: CASSHPNRGLEKLFF. The DNA of the CDR3 is TGCGCCAGCAGCCACCCAAACAGGGGTTTGGAAAAACTGTTTTTT.

This clonotype was seen more than once but under ten times. The chain couples TRBV6-2 or TRBV6-3 to TRBJ2-7; tentative D call: TRBD2 (7 bases). The CDR3 length is 15 residues. Germline CDR1 and CDR2: MNHEY and SVGEGT. V was shortened by 7 bases and J by 5 bases, with 21 bases between the two germline ends. CDR3 DNA sequence: TGTGCCAGCACCATGGGCGGGGGCAAAGGGAACGAGCAGTACTTC. Translating it yields CASTMGGGKGNEQYF.

This chain joins TRBV5-1 and TRBJ2-5, with D perhaps matching TRBD1 (6 bases). Germline CDR1 SGHRS, CDR2 YFSETQ. Trimming removed 4 bases at V and 5 bases at J, with 12 bases between. CDR3 length equals 13 residues. CDR3 region: CASSHRGKETQYF. As DNA, the CDR3 is TGCGCCAGCAGCCATAGGGGGAAGGAGACCCAGTACTTC. Complete variable domain (other parts from reference TRBV5-1 and TRBJ2-5): KAGVTQTPRYLIKTRGQQVTLSCSPISGHRSVSWYQQTPGQGLQFLFEYFSETQRNKGNFPGRFSGRQFSNSRSEMNVSTLELGDSALYLCASSHRGKETQYFGPGTRLLVL.

The chain employs TRBV2 and TRBJ2-7, with D maybe TRBD2 (6 bases). This CDR3 region has 14 residues. Germline CDR1 and CDR2: SNHLY and FYNNEI. V lost 10 bases and J lost 2, with 18 bases in between. For the CDR3, the DNA is TGTGCCAACAGGAGGCGGGAACAGGCCTACGAGCAGTACTTC. The encoded protein is CANRRREQAYEQYF.

This clonotype was seen at least ten times. The chain couples TRBV12-3 or TRBV12-4 to TRBJ2-5, with D tentatively TRBD1 (5 bases). V lost 6 bases and J 0 bases, leaving 8 bases between the germline ends. The CDR3 runs 13 residues. This chain's CDR3 is CASRTTDQETQYF. The DNA of the CDR3 is TGTGCCAGCAGAACGACAGACCAAGAGACCCAGTACTTC.

The CDR3 nucleotides read TGTGCCAGCAGCCTAGGAAAGTGGAATTCACCCCTCCACTTT. It specifies CASSLGKWNSPLHF. The chain uses TRBV7-2 and TRBJ1-6; D call uncertain. CDR1 and CDR2 (germline): SGHTA, FQGNSA. The CDR3 covers 14 residues. Between the trimmed V and J ends, which lost 5 bases and 7 bases, there was a span of 12 bases.

The chain is built from TRBV20-1 and TRBJ2-2, with unresolved D. The CDR3 is 13 residues long. Trimming left V 0 bases short and J 7 bases short, with 9 bases between. Germline assignment: CDR1 DFQATT and CDR2 SNEGSKA (reference sequence). CDR3 sequence (DNA): TGCAGTGCTAGAGAATTGGGGAACGGGGAGCTGTTTTTT. Translating gives CSARELGNGELFF.

This clonotype was seen ten or more times. The V and J genes are TRBV12-3 or TRBV12-4 and TRBJ2-1, with 8 bases lining up with TRBD2. V shed 5 bases, J shed 4 bases, and the junction held 7 bases outside the gene matches. CDR3 length: 15 amino acids. CDR3 protein: CASSLGTRPYNEQFF. As DNA, the CDR3 is TGTGCCAGCAGTCTCGGGACTAGGCCTTACAATGAGCAGTTCTTC.

The V call is TRBV12-3 or TRBV12-4, the J call TRBJ1-5; D not certain. CDR3 length: 15 amino acids. Trimming cost V 3 bases and J 1 base, with 10 bases left between them. CDR3 in amino acids: CASSFSAISNQPQHF. In nucleotides, the CDR3 is TGTGCCAGCAGTTTTAGTGCGATCAGCAATCAGCCCCAGCATTTT.

This clonotype showed up just a few times. This chain joins TRBV9 and TRBJ2-1; D may match TRBD1 or TRBD2 (5 bases each). Germline V lookup: CDR1 SGDLS, CDR2 YYNGEE. The V and J ends lost 0 bases and 9 bases respectively, with 19 bases between them. The CDR3 spans 16 residues. The CDR3 DNA follows: TGTGCCAGCAGCGTAGGCCAAGGGACCGCAACGAGTGAGCAGTTCTTC. This codes for CASSVGQGTATSEQFF. The full variable domain, its missing parts supplied by reference TRBV9 and TRBJ2-1, is DSGVTQTPKHLITATGQRVTLRCSPRSGDLSVYWYQQSLDQGLQFLIQYYNGEERAKGNILERFSAQQFPDLHSELNLSSLELGDSALYFCASSVGQGTATSEQFFGPGTRLTVL.

Here the CDR3 reads CASSVESGGNQPQHF. The CDR3 DNA sequence: TGTGCCAGCAGCGTAGAATCAGGGGGCAATCAGCCCCAGCATTTT. This rearrangement joins TRBV9 to TRBJ1-5; perhaps TRBD1 as D (6 bases). CDR1 and CDR2 (germline): SGDLS, YYNGEE. The CDR3 is 15 residues long. Trimming shortened V by 0 bases and J by 2 bases, and 9 bases separated the two germline ends.

In its sample, this clonotype was seen a few times. The V gene is TRBV20-1, the J gene TRBJ1-6, with 12 nucleotides matching TRBD1. V trimming: 1 base; J trimming: 4 bases; junction bases outside the gene matches: 11. The CDR3 runs to 19 residues. Looked up from germline, CDR1 is DFQATT and CDR2 is SNEGSKA (reference sequence). The CDR3 loop reads CSARVLGQGAGHYNSPLHF. The CDR3 DNA sequence: TGCAGTGCTAGAGTGTTGGGACAGGGGGCCGGCCATTATAATTCACCCCTCCACTTT.

Concerning this clonotype: One end of the junction fails to match germline, which may point to a read error. V is TRBV27 and J is TRBJ2-7; D unresolved. Germline V gives CDR1 MNHEY, CDR2 SMNVEV (reference sequence). The CDR3 consists of 17 residues. CDR3 bases: TGTGCCGGCAGTTTATCGACGGTTTCGGGTTCAGTCTACGAGCAGTACTTC. Amino acids: CAGSLSTVSGSVYEQYF.

This chain connects TRBV20-1 to TRBJ2-2; tentatively, D is TRBD2 (6 bases). CDR1 DFQATT and CDR2 SNEGSKA come from the germline V gene (reference sequence). The CDR3 has 14 residues. V was cut by 6 bases and J by 3 bases, with 14 bases left in between. The CDR3 DNA reads TGCAGTGCATCCCCGGGACTGTACACCGGGGAGCTGTTTTTT. As protein: CSASPGLYTGELFF.

The chain uses TRBV12-3 or TRBV12-4 and TRBJ1-5; TRBD1 matches at 11 bases. The CDR3 is 16 amino acids. Trimming cost V 4 bases and J 4 bases; bases outside gene matches: 6. Here the CDR3 reads CASSSMDRGLNQPQHF. CDR3 sequence (DNA): TGTGCCAGCAGTTCCATGGACAGGGGGCTTAATCAGCCCCAGCATTTT.

This chain links TRBV3-1 with TRBJ1-1; maybe TRBD1 (5 bases). The CDR3 is 15 amino acids. The V gene's germline CDR1 is LGHDT and CDR2 YNNKEL (reference sequence). V lost 4 bases, J lost 5 bases, and 17 bases lay in between. CDR3 protein: CASSPLWGEKTEAFF. The CDR3 region has the DNA TGTGCCAGCAGCCCCCTTTGGGGGGAAAAGACTGAAGCTTTCTTT.

This clonotype was counted a single time. Germline and junction disagree at one end, which may indicate a read error. The CDR3 DNA sequence: TGTGCCGGCAGTTACTCGGTCGAGACCTACGAGCAGTACTTC. Residues: CAGSYSVETYEQYF. V gene TRBV6-5 combines with J gene TRBJ2-7, with D uncertain. Germline CDR1 and CDR2: MNHEY and SVGAGI. The CDR3 runs to 14 residues.

The chain employs TRBV25-1 and TRBJ2-1, with 12 bases that match TRBD2. Germline V gene sequence: CDR1 MGHDK, CDR2 SYGVNS. Trimming cost V 3 bases and J 7 bases; bases outside gene matches: 4. CDR3 length: 15 residues. The CDR3: CASSETSGRANEQFF. In DNA form, the CDR3 reads TGTGCCAGCAGTGAGACTAGCGGGAGAGCAAATGAGCAGTTCTTC.

This CDR3 is CASSSQEVEGYTF. CDR3 sequence (DNA): TGTGCCAGCAGCTCCCAGGAAGTGGAGGGCTACACCTTC. The rearrangement uses TRBV7-9 and TRBJ1-2, with no clear D. The germline V gene encodes CDR1 SEHNR and CDR2 FQNEAQ (reference sequence). The CDR3 extends over 13 amino acids. Trimming cost V 4 bases and J 8 bases, with 14 bases left between them.

The V call is TRBV6-5, the J call TRBJ2-1, with D possibly called TRBD1 or TRBD2 (5 bases each). Per germline, CDR1 MNHEY and CDR2 SVGAGI. V was cut by 4 bases and J by 8 bases, with 12 bases left in between. There are 13 residues in the CDR3. This CDR3 is CASSSQGDDEQFF. DNA of the CDR3: TGTGCCAGCAGTTCCCAAGGGGACGATGAGCAGTTCTTC.

The chain combines TRBV29-1 with TRBJ1-1; D gene uncertain. From germline, CDR1 is SQVTM and CDR2 ANQGSEA. V was shortened by 6 bases and J by 1 base, with 18 bases between the two germline ends. The CDR3 is made up of 15 amino acids. The CDR3 sequence is CSVRIGSAKNTEAFF. The CDR3 DNA reads as TGCAGCGTAAGAATTGGCTCCGCTAAGAACACTGAAGCTTTCTTT. Drawing the rest from reference TRBV29-1 and TRBJ1-1, the complete variable domain is SAVISQKPSRDICQRGTSLTIQCQVDSQVTMMFWYRQQPGQSLTLIATANQGSEATYESGFVIDKFPISRPNLTFSTLTVSNMSPEDSSIYLCSVRIGSAKNTEAFFGQGTRLTVV.

The chain links TRBV10-3 to TRBJ2-1; 12 positions match TRBD2. V gave up 5 bases and J gave up 7 bases; unmatched junction bases: 12. The CDR3 covers 17 residues. Per germline, CDR1 ENHRY and CDR2 SYGVKD. CDR3 coding DNA: TGTGCCATCAGTAAGGCCGTGACTAGCGGGAGTTCGAATGAGCAGTTCTTC. Its protein product is CAISKAVTSGSSNEQFF.

J is TRBJ2-5 and V is TRBV7-2; the match to TRBD2 covers 8 bases. The DNA end favors TRBJ2-7, so the J call may be wrong. CDR3 size: 12 residues. The germline CDR1 and CDR2 sequences are SGHTA and FQGNSA. For the CDR3, the DNA is TGTGCCAGCACCACCCGGGGGGGCGAGCAGTACTTC. This gives the protein CASTTRGGEQYF.